Following are 14 T cell receptor beta chains from one sample sequenced in a study of blood T cell repertoires in COVID-19. Clones were read by immunoSEQ multiplex PCR, and TCRdb kept only the in-frame ones, dropping some. The sample records about 300,000 clones, 89% being singletons. The sequenced sample was peripheral blood. The receptors shown here come from a woman in her 30s with COVID-19, enrolled during active disease.

The V and J genes are TRBV7-8 and TRBJ2-2; D gene unclear. The germline V and J ends were trimmed by 7 bases and 0 bases, with 9 bases remaining between them. The CDR3 is 14 residues long. Germline V gene lookup returns CDR1 SGHVS and CDR2 FQNEAQ. The CDR3 nucleotides read TGTGCCAGCATAGCCTTTACGAACACCGGGGAGCTGTTTTTT. It translates to CASIAFTNTGELFF. The variable domain in full, with the rest retrieved from reference TRBV7-8 and TRBJ2-2, is GAGVSQSPRYKVAKRGQDVALRCDPISGHVSLFWYQQALGQGPEFLTYFQNEAQLDKSGLPSDRFFAERPEGSVSTLKIQRTQQEDSAVYLCASIAFTNTGELFFGEGSRLTVL.

The rearrangement uses TRBV30 and TRBJ1-3; tentative D call: TRBD1 (6 bases). Germline loops: CDR1 GTSNPN, CDR2 SVGIG (reference sequence). CDR3 length equals 15 residues. The V and J ends lost 3 bases and 4 bases respectively, with 16 bases between them. The CDR3: CAWRGRGATGNTIYF. Here the CDR3 DNA reads TGTGCCTGGAGGGGGCGGGGGGCTACAGGAAACACCATATATTTT.

The CDR3 nucleotides read TGTGCCAGCACTTTCGCGATTTACGAGCAGTACTTC. Translated, it gives CASTFAIYEQYF. The rearrangement joins TRBV6-5 to TRBJ2-7; D gene uncertain. The V end lost 7 bases, the J end lost 4 bases, and 11 bases lay between the germline ends. Germline V lookup: CDR1 MNHEY, CDR2 SVGAGI. CDR3 length equals 12 residues.

The chain employs TRBV10-3 and TRBJ2-7, with D possibly matching TRBD1 (6 bases). The V end was cut by 6 bases, the J end by 9 bases, with 9 bases between. The CDR3 has 10 residues. From germline, CDR1 is ENHRY and CDR2 SYGVKD. The CDR3 spells CAIRTGVQYV. The DNA of the CDR3 is TGTGCCATCAGGACAGGTGTGCAGTACGTC.

CDR3 sequence: CASSLVGGDTEAFF. The CDR3 region has the DNA TGTGCCAGCAGCTTAGTGGGGGGAGACACTGAAGCTTTCTTT. V and J are TRBV7-9 and TRBJ1-1; possibly TRBD1 for D (5 bases). Trimming removed 1 base at V and 3 bases at J, with 9 bases between. Germline V CDR1 and CDR2: SEHNR, FQNEAQ (reference sequence). This CDR3 comprises 14 residues. Full variable domain (remainder filled in from reference TRBV7-9 and TRBJ1-1): DTGVSQNPRHKITKRGQNVTFRCDPISEHNRLYWYRQTLGQGPEFLTYFQNEAQLEKSRLLSDRFSAERPKGSFSTLEIQRTEQGDSAMYLCASSLVGGDTEAFFGQGTRLTVV.

The gene calls are TRBV6-5 and TRBJ1-1; 8 bases fit TRBD1. The CDR3 sequence is 15 residues long. CDR1 MNHEY and CDR2 SVGAGI come from the germline V gene. J gave up 3 bases and V 7 bases, and 10 bases lay outside the gene matches. The CDR3 here is CASNPLTGADTEAFF. DNA of the CDR3: TGTGCCAGCAACCCTTTGACAGGGGCGGACACTGAAGCTTTCTTT.

The chain is built from TRBV10-1 and TRBJ2-2, with TRBD1 identical over 7 bases. Per the germline V gene, CDR1 is WNHNN and CDR2 is SYGVQD (reference sequence). The CDR3 spans 13 residues. V dropped 8 bases and J dropped 0; count of bases not matched to a gene: 0. The CDR3 loop reads CASGTANTGELFF. Written as DNA, the CDR3 is TGCGCCAGCGGGACAGCGAACACCGGGGAGCTGTTTTTT.

This clone was counted ten times or more. The genes are TRBV2 and TRBJ1-6; tentatively, D is TRBD1 (5 bases). CDR1 is SNHLY and CDR2 is FYNNEI in the germline V gene. There are 14 residues in the CDR3. Trimming took 5 bases from V and 14 from J, leaving 19 bases between them. The DNA of the CDR3 is TGTGCCAGCAGTCCCAGATATGGGGGGGAGGCCCTCCACTTT. Its protein product is CASSPRYGGEALHF.

The gene calls are TRBV7-2 and TRBJ1-1; possible D gene TRBD1, 6 bases. CDR3 length: 12 residues. Germline V gene sequence: CDR1 SGHTA, CDR2 FQGNSA. V gave up 5 bases and J gave up 13 bases, with 17 bases separating them. Written as DNA, the CDR3 is TGTGCCAGCAGCGGGTTGCAGGGGAAGGGTTTCTTT. It translates to CASSGLQGKGFF.

The V call is TRBV2, the J call TRBJ2-1, with D possibly TRBD2 on 6 matching bases. Trimming cost V 8 bases and J 0 bases, with 8 bases left between them. The germline V gene has CDR1 SNHLY and CDR2 FYNNEI. The CDR3 contains 13 residues. The CDR3 sequence: CASGGASYNEQFF. CDR3 coding DNA: TGTGCCAGCGGCGGGGCCTCCTACAATGAGCAGTTCTTC.

The J gene is TRBJ1-1, the V gene TRBV27; 7 bases are a match to TRBD1. The ends lost 3 bases at V and 4 bases at J; junction bases unmatched: 8. Germline V lookup: CDR1 MNHEY, CDR2 SMNVEV (reference sequence). The CDR3 sequence is 15 residues long. DNA of the CDR3: TGTGCCAGCAGTTTTAAAATAGGGGGCGGCACTGAAGCTTTCTTT. Translated, it gives CASSFKIGGGTEAFF.

The chain is built from TRBV12-3 or TRBV12-4 and TRBJ2-2, with TRBD1 as a possible D gene (6 bases). The CDR3 covers 13 residues. Trimming removed 6 bases at V and 5 bases at J, with 10 bases between. CDR3 sequence (DNA): TGTGCCAGCAGACAGGGTGAGACCGGGGAGCTGTTTTTT. Its protein product is CASRQGETGELFF.

This rearrangement joins TRBV27 to TRBJ2-3; 11 positions agree with TRBD2. Germline V lookup: CDR1 MNHEY, CDR2 SMNVEV (reference sequence). J lost 1 base, V lost 2 bases, and 2 bases had no gene match. The CDR3 is made up of 16 amino acids. The CDR3 loop reads CASSLLLAGGTDTQYF. As DNA, the CDR3 is TGTGCCAGCAGTTTACTACTAGCGGGGGGCACAGATACGCAGTATTTT.

The chain couples TRBV18 to TRBJ1-2; D is unresolved. The germline V and J ends were trimmed by 2 bases and 2 bases, with 12 bases remaining between them. The CDR3 totals 15 residues. Germline CDR1 is KGHSH and CDR2 is LQKENI. As DNA, the CDR3 is TGTGCCAGCTCACCAGCCACGGTCCGGAACTATGGCTACACCTTC. Encoded protein: CASSPATVRNYGYTF.